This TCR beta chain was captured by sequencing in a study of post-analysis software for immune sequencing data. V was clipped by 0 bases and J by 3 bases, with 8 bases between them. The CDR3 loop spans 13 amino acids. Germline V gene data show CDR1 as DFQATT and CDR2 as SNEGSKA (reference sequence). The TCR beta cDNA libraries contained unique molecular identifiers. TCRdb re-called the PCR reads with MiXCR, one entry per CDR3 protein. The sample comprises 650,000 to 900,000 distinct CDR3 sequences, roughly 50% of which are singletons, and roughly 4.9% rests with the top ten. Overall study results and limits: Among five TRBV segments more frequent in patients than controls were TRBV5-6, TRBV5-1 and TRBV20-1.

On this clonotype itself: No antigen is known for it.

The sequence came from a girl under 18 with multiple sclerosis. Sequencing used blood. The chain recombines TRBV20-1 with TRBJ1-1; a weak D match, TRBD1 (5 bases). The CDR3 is CSARDPGDTEAFF. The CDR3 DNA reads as TGCAGTGCTAGAGATCCGGGGGACACTGAAGCTTTCTTT.